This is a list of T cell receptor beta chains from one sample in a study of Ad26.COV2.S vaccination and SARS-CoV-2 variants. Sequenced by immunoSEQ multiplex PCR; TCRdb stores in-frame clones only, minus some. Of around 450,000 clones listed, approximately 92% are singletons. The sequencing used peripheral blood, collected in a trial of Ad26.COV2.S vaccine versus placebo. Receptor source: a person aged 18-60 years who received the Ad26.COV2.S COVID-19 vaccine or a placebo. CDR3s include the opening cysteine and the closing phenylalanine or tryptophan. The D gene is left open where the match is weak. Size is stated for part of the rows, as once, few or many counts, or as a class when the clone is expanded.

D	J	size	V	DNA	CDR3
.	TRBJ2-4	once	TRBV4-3	TGCGCCAGCAGCCAGAGGGGGAAAAACATTCAGTACTTC	CASSQRGKNIQYF
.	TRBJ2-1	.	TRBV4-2	TGTGCCAGCAGCCAGTTGGCCGGAGCCACCTACAATGAGCAGTTCTTC	CASSQLAGATYNEQFF
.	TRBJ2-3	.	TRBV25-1	TGTGCCAGCAGTGAAACGTGGACCGGGGCAGATACGCAGTATTTT	CASSETWTGADTQYF
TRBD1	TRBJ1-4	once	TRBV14	TGTGCCAGCAGTCGCTCAGGGGGCTTGAGGGAAAAACTGTTTTTT	CASSRSGGLREKLFF
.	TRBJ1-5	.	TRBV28	TGTGCCAGCAGTGGGGAGTTGGGGGGGTGGCAGCCCCAGCATTTT	CASSGELGGWQPQHF
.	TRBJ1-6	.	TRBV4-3	TGCGCCAGCAGCCAAGATGAGGTATGGAATTCACCCCTCCACTTT	CASSQDEVWNSPLHF
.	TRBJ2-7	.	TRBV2	TGTGCCACCGAACGGAGCTCCCACGCTGGCGAGCAGTACTTC	CATERSSHAGEQYF
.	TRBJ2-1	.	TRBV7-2	TGTGCCAGCAGCTTAGATGTGGGGAGTGGGATCTGGGGTGAGCAGTTCTTC	CASSLDVGSGIWGEQFF
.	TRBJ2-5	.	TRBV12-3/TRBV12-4	TGTGCCAGCAGTGGCCAAGAGACCCAGTACTTC	CASSGQETQYF
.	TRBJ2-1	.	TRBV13	TGTGCCAGCAGCCTCCTTAGCGAAAGCTCCTACAATGAGCAGTTCTTC	CASSLLSESSYNEQFF
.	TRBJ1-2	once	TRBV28	TGTGCCAGCAGCTCGGGAGGGTATGACTATGGCTACACCTTC	CASSSGGYDYGYTF
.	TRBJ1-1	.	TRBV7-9	TGTGCCAGCAGCAAGGGACTTATGAACACTGAAGCTTTCTTT	CASSKGLMNTEAFF
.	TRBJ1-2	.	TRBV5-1	TGCGCCAGCAGCTGGGGCCTGAGGGGCTACACCTTC	CASSWGLRGYTF
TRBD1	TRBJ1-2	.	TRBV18	TGTGCCAGCTCACCGGGACAGGGACGTGCCTATGGCTACACCTTC	CASSPGQGRAYGYTF
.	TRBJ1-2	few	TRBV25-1	TGTGCCAGCAGTCTGGACGGAGATGGCTACACCTTC	CASSLDGDGYTF
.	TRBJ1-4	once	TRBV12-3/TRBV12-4	TGTGCCAGCAGCGCCGTCCTGAATGAAAAACTGTTTTTT	CASSAVLNEKLFF
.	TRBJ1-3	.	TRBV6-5	TGTGCCAGCACCCCCAACCAGGGGCCAGGAAACACCATATATTTT	CASTPNQGPGNTIYF
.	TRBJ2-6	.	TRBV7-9	TGTGCCAGCAACCCCCCCACTGGGGCCAACGTCCTGACTTTC	CASNPPTGANVLTF
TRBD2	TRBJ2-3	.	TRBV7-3	TGTGCCAGCAGCCGGACTAGCGGAACAGATACGCAGTATTTT	CASSRTSGTDTQYF
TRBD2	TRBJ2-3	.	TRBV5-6	TGTGCCAGCAGCCACAAGCGACTAGCGCAAGATACGCAGTATTTT	CASSHKRLAQDTQYF
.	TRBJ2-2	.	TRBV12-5	TGTGCTAGTGGTTTGACGGGGGAGGCCGGGGAGCTGTTTTTT	CASGLTGEAGELFF
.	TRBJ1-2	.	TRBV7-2	TGTGCCAGCAGCTTAGGCGCAGCTAACTATGGCTACACCTTC	CASSLGAANYGYTF
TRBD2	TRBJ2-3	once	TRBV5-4	TGTGCCAGCAGCAGCGGGAGTTCGACGGATACGCAGTATTTT	CASSSGSSTDTQYF
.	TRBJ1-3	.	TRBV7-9	TGTGCCAGCAGCTCTCAAGGGGGCTCTGGAAACACCATATATTTT	CASSSQGGSGNTIYF
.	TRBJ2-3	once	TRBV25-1	TGTGCCAGCAGTGACCCCGGGCTCGCAGATACGCAGTATTTT	CASSDPGLADTQYF
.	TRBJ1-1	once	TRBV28	TGTGCCAGCAGTTTAAAGAGGGCTGAAGCTTTCTTT	CASSLKRAEAFF
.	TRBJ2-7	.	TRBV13	TGTGCCAGCAGCTTAGTTGGAACCTACGAGCAGTACTTC	CASSLVGTYEQYF
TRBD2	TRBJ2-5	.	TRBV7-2	TGTGCCAGCACCTCACGGGGGGTTGGGGCCCAGTACTTC	CASTSRGVGAQYF
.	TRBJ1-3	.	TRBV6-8	TGTGCCAGCAACACAGCGATCTCTGGAAACACCATATATTTT	CASNTAISGNTIYF
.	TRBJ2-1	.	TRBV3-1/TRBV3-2	TGTGCCAGCAGCCTCAGGACTTCTCGTGAGCAGTTCTTC	CASSLRTSREQFF
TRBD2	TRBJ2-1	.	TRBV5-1	TGCGCCAGCAGCGGGACTAGCCCCCAGGGTGAGCAGTTCTTC	CASSGTSPQGEQFF
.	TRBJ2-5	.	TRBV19	TGTGCCAGTAGCGTAAGAGCCGAAGAAGAGACCCAGTACTTC	CASSVRAEEETQYF
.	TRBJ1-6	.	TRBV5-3	TGTGCCAGAAGCGTGGCAGCCAGTGGCTCCTATAATTCACCCCTCCACTTT	CARSVAASGSYNSPLHF
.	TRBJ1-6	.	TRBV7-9	TGTGCCAGCACCGACGGGGTTGATTCACCCCTCCACTTT	CASTDGVDSPLHF
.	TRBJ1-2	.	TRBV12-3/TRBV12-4	TGTGCCAGCACCCCCCGAGGTACAGGTGGCTACACCTTC	CASTPRGTGGYTF
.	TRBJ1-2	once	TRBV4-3	TGCGCCAGCAGCCCCCAACGGGGAATAGTTTCTGGCTACACCTTC	CASSPQRGIVSGYTF
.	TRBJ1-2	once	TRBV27	TGTGCCAGCAGTCCCCATTGGAGGCCGAGCTATGGCTACACCTTC	CASSPHWRPSYGYTF
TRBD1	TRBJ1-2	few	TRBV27	TGTGCCACTAAAATCAGGCAGGGGGTTAACTATGGCTACACCTTC	CATKIRQGVNYGYTF
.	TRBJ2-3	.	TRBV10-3	TGTGCCATCAGTGAGTCGCATGACTCAGATACGCAGTATTTT	CAISESHDSDTQYF
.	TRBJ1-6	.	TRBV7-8	TGTGCCAGCAGCTTAGGGGGAAGCCAATCACCCCTCCACTTT	CASSLGGSQSPLHF
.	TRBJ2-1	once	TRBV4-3	TGCGCCAGCAGCCTCACTCGCGGCAATGAGCAGTTCTTC	CASSLTRGNEQFF
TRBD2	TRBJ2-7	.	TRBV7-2	TGTGCCAGCAGCCCCGGGCCGGGGGGGCGGTCCTACGAGCAGTACTTC	CASSPGPGGRSYEQYF
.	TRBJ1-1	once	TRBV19	TGTGCCAGTAGCTCCCAGGACGGCACTGAAGCTTTCTTT	CASSSQDGTEAFF
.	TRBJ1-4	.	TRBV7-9	TGTGCCATCGAAGGGGTGAGGTCCCCAACTAATGAAAAACTGTTTTTT	CAIEGVRSPTNEKLFF
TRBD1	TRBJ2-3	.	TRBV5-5	TGTGCCAGCAGCAGGGACAGGGGGCTGTACACAGATACGCAGTATTTT	CASSRDRGLYTDTQYF
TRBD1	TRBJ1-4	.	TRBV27	TGTGCCAGCCGACCGGGACAGGGCGCGTATAATGAAAAACTGTTTTTT	CASRPGQGAYNEKLFF
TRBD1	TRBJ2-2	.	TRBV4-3	TGCGCCAGCAGCCAAATTTTGTCAACAGGGGAGAACACCGGGGAGCTGTTTTTT	CASSQILSTGENTGELFF
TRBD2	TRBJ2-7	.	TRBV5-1	TGCGCCAGCAGCTCCGGTCCAGCTGGCGGGGGGCCGAGAGAGCAGTACTTC	CASSSGPAGGGPREQYF
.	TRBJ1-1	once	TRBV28	TGTGCCAGCAGCCCCTTTCGGTGGAACACTGAAGCTTTCTTT	CASSPFRWNTEAFF
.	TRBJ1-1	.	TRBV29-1	TGCAGCGTTGAAGACAGGAAATATGAAGCTTTCTTT	CSVEDRKYEAFF
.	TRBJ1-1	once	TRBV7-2	TGTGCCAGCAGCTTAGGGGCAGCCCGGGGGTTGAACACTGAAGCTTTCTTT	CASSLGAARGLNTEAFF
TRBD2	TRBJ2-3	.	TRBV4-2	TGTGCCAGCAGCCAAGTAGCGGGGGGCGACACAGATACGCAGTATTTT	CASSQVAGGDTDTQYF